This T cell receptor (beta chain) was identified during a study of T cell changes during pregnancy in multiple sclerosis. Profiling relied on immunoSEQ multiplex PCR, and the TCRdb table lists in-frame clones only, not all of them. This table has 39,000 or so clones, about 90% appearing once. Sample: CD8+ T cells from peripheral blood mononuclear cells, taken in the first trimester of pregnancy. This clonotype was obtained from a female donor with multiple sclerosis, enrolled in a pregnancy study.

CDR3 bases: TGTGCCAGCAGCCCCGCATTAGGGATCGGCGGGTATGCCAAAAACATTCAGTACTTC. As protein: CASSPALGIGGYAKNIQYF. This chain connects TRBV7-8 to TRBJ2-4; D is possibly TRBD2 (5 bases). The CDR3 has 19 residues. The germline V gene has CDR1 SGHVS and CDR2 FQNEAQ. Trimming took 5 bases from V and 1 from J, leaving 24 bases between them. Supplemented by reference TRBV7-8 and TRBJ2-4, the full variable domain reads GAGVSQSPRYKVAKRGQDVALRCDPISGHVSLFWYQQALGQGPEFLTYFQNEAQLDKSGLPSDRFFAERPEGSVSTLKIQRTQQEDSAVYLCASSPALGIGGYAKNIQYFGAGTRLSVL.